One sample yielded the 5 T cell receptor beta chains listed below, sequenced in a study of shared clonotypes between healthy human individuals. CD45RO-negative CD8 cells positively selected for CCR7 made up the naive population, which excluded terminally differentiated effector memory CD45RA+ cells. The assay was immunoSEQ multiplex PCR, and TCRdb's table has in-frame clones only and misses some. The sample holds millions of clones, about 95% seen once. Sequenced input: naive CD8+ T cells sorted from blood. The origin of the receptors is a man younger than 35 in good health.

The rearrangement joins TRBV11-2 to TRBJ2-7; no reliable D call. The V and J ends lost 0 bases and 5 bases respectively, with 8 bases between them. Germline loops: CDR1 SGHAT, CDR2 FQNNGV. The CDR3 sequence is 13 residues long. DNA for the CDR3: TGTGCCAGCAGCTTAGATAATGGCGACGAGCAGTACTTC. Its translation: CASSLDNGDEQYF.

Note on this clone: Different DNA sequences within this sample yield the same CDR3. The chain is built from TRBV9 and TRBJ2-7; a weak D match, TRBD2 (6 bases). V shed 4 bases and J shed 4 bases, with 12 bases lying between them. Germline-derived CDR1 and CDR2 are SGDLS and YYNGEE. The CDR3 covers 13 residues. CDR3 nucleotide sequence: TGTGCCAGCAGCCCCTTTGGGGGGTACGAGCAGTACTTC. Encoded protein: CASSPFGGYEQYF.

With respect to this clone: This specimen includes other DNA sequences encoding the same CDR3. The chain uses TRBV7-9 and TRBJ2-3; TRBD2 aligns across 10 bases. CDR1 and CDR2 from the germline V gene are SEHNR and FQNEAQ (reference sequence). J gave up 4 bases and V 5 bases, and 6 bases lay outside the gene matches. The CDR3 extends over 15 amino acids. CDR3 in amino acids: CASSLVAGGPDTQYF. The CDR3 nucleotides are TGTGCCAGCAGCCTCGTAGCGGGGGGTCCAGATACGCAGTATTTT.

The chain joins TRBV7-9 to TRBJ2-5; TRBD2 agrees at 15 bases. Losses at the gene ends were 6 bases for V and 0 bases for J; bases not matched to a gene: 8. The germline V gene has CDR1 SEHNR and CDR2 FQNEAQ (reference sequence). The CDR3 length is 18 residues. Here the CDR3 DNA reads TGTGCCAGCAGACCCGGGACTAGCGGGGGGCCGAACCAAGAGACCCAGTACTTC. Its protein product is CASRPGTSGGPNQETQYF.

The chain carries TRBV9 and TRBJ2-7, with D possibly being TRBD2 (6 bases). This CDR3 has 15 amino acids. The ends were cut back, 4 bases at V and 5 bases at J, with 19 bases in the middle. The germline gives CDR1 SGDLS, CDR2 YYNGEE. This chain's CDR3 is CASSPRGLSPDEQYF. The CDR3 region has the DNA TGTGCCAGCAGCCCCCGGGGACTTTCCCCTGACGAGCAGTACTTC. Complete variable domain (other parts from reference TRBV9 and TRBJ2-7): DSGVTQTPKHLITATGQRVTLRCSPRSGDLSVYWYQQSLDQGLQFLIQYYNGEERAKGNILERFSAQQFPDLHSELNLSSLELGDSALYFCASSPRGLSPDEQYFGPGTRLTVT.